Listed below are T cell receptor beta chains from one sample, sequenced in a study of technical replicates of blood from a handful of donors. Profiling relied on immunoSEQ multiplex PCR, and the TCRdb table lists in-frame clones only, not all of them. The sample gives about 100,000 clones, around 95% of which show up once; approximately 0.22% is in the top ten. Sequencing was done on a sample of T cells isolated from PBMCs. The source is a human donor in good health. Both conserved end residues are part of each CDR3. The order of the fields is V gene, D gene, clone size, J gene, CDR3 DNA, CDR3 protein. A D gene is named only where the DNA matches it firmly. Clone size is given for some rows only: seen once, a few or many times, or a class if the clone is expanded.

>TRBV30|TRBD2|NA|TRBJ2-7
TGTGCCTGGAGTGTCGGCGGGGGGAACTACGAGCAGTACTTC
CAWSVGGGNYEQYF
>TRBV19|TRBD2|once|TRBJ2-3
TGTGCCAGTAGTAGGGGACTAGCGGGGGGGGCCCTGGGCACAGATACGCAGTATTTT
CASSRGLAGGALGTDTQYF
>TRBV25-1|NA|NA|TRBJ2-7
TGTGCCAGCAGTGAATCATCTAGGACCTACGAGCAGTACTTC
CASSESSRTYEQYF
>TRBV2|NA|NA|TRBJ2-3
TGTGCCAGCACTCGGGGGTCAGATACGCAGTATTTT
CASTRGSDTQYF
>TRBV15|TRBD1|once|TRBJ1-1
TGTGCCACCAGCAGGATGGACAGGGATGGGACTGAAGCTTTCTTT
CATSRMDRDGTEAFF
>TRBV30|NA|NA|TRBJ2-7
TGTGCCTACACCAGGGGGGTTGACGAGCAGTACTTC
CAYTRGVDEQYF
>TRBV7-8|TRBD1|NA|TRBJ1-2
TGTGCCAGCAGCGAGGGACAGGGGGCCTTTATCACCTTC
CASSEGQGAFITF
>TRBV14|TRBD2|NA|TRBJ2-1
TGTGCCAGCTGCACTAGCGGGGGTTCCAATGAGCAGTTCTTC
CASCTSGGSNEQFF
>TRBV5-1|TRBD2|NA|TRBJ2-3
TGCGCCAGCAGCTTACTAGCGGGAGAGGGTACAGATACGCAGTATTTT
CASSLLAGEGTDTQYF
>TRBV5-8|TRBD2|NA|TRBJ2-3
TGTGCCAGCAGCCGACGCGGGACTAGCGGGCCCACAGATACGCAGTATTTT
CASSRRGTSGPTDTQYF
>TRBV18|NA|NA|TRBJ2-1
TGTGCCAGCTCACCTCGGAGCGGTCAACACCATGAGCAGTTCTTC
CASSPRSGQHHEQFF
>TRBV18|NA|NA|TRBJ1-5
TGTGCCAGCTCACCGAGGAGAGGTGATTTCAATCAGCCCCAGCATTTT
CASSPRRGDFNQPQHF
>TRBV7-3|NA|NA|TRBJ2-7
TGTGCCAGCAGCAGGCAATCAGGGCCCCACGAGCAGTACTTC
CASSRQSGPHEQYF
>TRBV5-1|TRBD2|NA|TRBJ2-5
TGCGCCAGCAGCGGGGGACTAGCGGGAGGGCATCAAGAGACCCAGTACTTC
CASSGGLAGGHQETQYF
>TRBV15|TRBD1|NA|TRBJ2-1
TGTGCCACCAGCAGAGGTTCAGGGGGCTTCTACAATGAGCAGTTCTTC
CATSRGSGGFYNEQFF
>TRBV10-3|TRBD1|NA|TRBJ2-7
TGTGCCATCGCAGGGGGTAATACCTACGAGCAGTACTTC
CAIAGGNTYEQYF
>TRBV7-2|NA|NA|TRBJ1-5
TGTGCCAGCAGCGTCCCGGGAGCGAGGCAGCCCCAGCATTTT
CASSVPGARQPQHF
>TRBV30|NA|NA|TRBJ1-1
TGTGCCTGGAATCAGGATTTAGGCACTGAAGCTTTCTTT
CAWNQDLGTEAFF
>TRBV5-1|TRBD1|NA|TRBJ1-2
TGCGCCAGCAGCTTGTTAAGGACAGGGGAGGGCTATGGCTACACCTTC
CASSLLRTGEGYGYTF
>TRBV6-5|TRBD1|once|TRBJ1-5
TGTGCCAGCAGTAGTAAGACAGGGAACAATCAGCCCCAGCATTTT
CASSSKTGNNQPQHF
>TRBV5-1|NA|NA|TRBJ2-7
TGCGCCAGCAGCTTACGGGGAGTCGACGAGCAGTACTTC
CASSLRGVDEQYF
>TRBV10-3|NA|NA|TRBJ1-1
TGTGCCATCAGTGGAGGGGGAGTGAACACTGAAGCTTTCTTT
CAISGGGVNTEAFF
>TRBV28|TRBD2|NA|TRBJ2-7
TGTGCCAGCAGTCCCAGGGGACTAGCGGGAGTCTACGAGCAGTACTTC
CASSPRGLAGVYEQYF
>TRBV5-5|NA|NA|TRBJ1-5
TGTGCCAGCAGCTTGGCACAGTATAGCAATCAGCCCCAGCATTTT
CASSLAQYSNQPQHF
>TRBV6-5|NA|NA|TRBJ2-5
TGTGCCAGCAGCTACCTACCCCCAAGAGAGACCCAGTACTTC
CASSYLPPRETQYF
>TRBV11-2|TRBD2|NA|TRBJ2-7
TGTGCCAGCGGAAGGAGGGAGGGCGCCGACGAGCAGTACTTC
CASGRREGADEQYF
>TRBV7-2|TRBD1|NA|TRBJ2-2
TGTGCCAGCAGCTCGTACAGGGGCACCGGGGAGCTGTTTTTT
CASSSYRGTGELFF
>TRBV7-9|TRBD2|NA|TRBJ2-1
TGTGCCAGCAGCCGAGCACTAGCGGGAACCAATGAGCAGTTCTTC
CASSRALAGTNEQFF
>TRBV6-1|TRBD1|NA|TRBJ2-7
TGTGCCAGCAGGAAGCCGACAGGGCTTGTCTACGAGCAGTACTTC
CASRKPTGLVYEQYF
>TRBV28|NA|NA|TRBJ2-2
TGTGCCAGCAGTTTGCGGGGGCTGATAAAGTCCGGGGAGCTGTTTTTT
CASSLRGLIKSGELFF
>TRBV6-6|NA|once|TRBJ1-1
TGTGCCAGCCTGCGAGGGTTAAACACTGAAGCTTTCTTT
CASLRGLNTEAFF